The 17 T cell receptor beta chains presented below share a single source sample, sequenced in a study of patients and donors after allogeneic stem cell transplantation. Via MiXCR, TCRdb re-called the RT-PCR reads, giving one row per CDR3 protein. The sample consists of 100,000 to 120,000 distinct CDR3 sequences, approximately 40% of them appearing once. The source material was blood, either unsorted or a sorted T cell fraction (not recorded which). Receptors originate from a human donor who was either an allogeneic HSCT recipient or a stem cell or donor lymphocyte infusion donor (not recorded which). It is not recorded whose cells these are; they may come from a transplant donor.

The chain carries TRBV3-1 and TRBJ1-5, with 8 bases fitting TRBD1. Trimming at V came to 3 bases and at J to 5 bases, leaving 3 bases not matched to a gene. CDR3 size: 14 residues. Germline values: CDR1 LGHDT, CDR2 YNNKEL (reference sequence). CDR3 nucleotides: TGTGCCAGCAGCCAGCGACAGGGGCATCAGCCCCAGCATTTT. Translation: CASSQRQGHQPQHF.

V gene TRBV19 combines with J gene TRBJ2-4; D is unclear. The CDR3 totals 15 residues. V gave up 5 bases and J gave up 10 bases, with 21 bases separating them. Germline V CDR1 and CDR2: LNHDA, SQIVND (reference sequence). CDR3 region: CASSHPDLTNGIQYF. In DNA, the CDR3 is TGTGCCAGTAGTCATCCCGACCTAACTAACGGTATTCAGTACTTC.

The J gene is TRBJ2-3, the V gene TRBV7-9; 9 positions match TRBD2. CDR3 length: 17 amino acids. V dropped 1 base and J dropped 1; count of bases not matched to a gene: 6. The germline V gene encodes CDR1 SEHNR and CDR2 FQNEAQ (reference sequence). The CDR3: CASSLVIAGEGTDTQYF. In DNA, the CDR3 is TGTGCCAGCAGCTTAGTTATAGCGGGAGAAGGCACAGATACGCAGTATTTT.

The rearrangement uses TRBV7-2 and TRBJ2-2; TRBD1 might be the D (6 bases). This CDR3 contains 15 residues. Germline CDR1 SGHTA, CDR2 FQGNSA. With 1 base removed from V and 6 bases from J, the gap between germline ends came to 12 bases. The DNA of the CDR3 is TGTGCCAGCAGCTTAGGGACAGCCGCACCCGGGGAGCTGTTTTTT. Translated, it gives CASSLGTAAPGELFF.

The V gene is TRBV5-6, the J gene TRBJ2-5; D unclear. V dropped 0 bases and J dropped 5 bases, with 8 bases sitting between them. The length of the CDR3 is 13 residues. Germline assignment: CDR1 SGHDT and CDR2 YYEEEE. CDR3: CASSLEGTETQYF. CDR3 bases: TGTGCCAGCAGCTTGGAAGGAACCGAGACCCAGTACTTC.

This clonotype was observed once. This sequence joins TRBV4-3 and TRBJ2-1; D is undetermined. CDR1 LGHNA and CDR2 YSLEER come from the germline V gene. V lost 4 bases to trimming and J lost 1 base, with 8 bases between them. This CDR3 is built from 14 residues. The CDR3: CASSLRLSYNEQFF. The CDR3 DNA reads TGCGCCAGCAGCCTCAGGTTATCCTACAATGAGCAGTTCTTC.

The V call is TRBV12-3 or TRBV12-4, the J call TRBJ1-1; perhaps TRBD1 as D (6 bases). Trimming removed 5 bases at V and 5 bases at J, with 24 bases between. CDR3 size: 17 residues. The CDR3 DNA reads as TGTGCCAGCAGTACCCCGATCCCCAGGGGCCTGAGGACTGAAGCTTTCTTT. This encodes CASSTPIPRGLRTEAFF.

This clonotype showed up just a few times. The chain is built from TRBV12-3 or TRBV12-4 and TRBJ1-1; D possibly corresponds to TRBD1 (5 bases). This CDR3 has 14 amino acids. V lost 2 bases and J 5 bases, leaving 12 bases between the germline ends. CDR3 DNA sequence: TGTGCCAGCAGTTTAACCGGGACTTCGACTGAAGCTTTCTTT. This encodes CASSLTGTSTEAFF.

Here the CDR3 reads CASSFSGRYNEQFF. The CDR3 nucleotides read TGCGCCAGCAGCTTTAGCGGCCGCTACAATGAGCAGTTCTTC. V usage is TRBV5-1 and J usage is TRBJ2-1; D perhaps matches TRBD2 (6 bases). Germline values: CDR1 SGHRS, CDR2 YFSETQ. This CDR3 spans 14 amino acids. Trimming left V 2 bases short and J 3 bases short, with 9 bases between.

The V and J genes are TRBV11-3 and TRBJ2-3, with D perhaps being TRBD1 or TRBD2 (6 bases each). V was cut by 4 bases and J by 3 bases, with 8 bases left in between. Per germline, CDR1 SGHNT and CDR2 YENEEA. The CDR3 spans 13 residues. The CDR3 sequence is CASSWGATDTQYF. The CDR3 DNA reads TGTGCCAGCAGCTGGGGGGCAACAGATACGCAGTATTTT.

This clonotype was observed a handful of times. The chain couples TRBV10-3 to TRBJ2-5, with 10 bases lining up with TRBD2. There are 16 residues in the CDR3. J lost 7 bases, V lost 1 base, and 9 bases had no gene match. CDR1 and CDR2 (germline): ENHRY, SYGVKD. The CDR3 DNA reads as TGTGCCATCAGTGAGTTTGGTAGCGGGAGGAACGGGACCCAGTACTTC. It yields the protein CAISEFGSGRNGTQYF.

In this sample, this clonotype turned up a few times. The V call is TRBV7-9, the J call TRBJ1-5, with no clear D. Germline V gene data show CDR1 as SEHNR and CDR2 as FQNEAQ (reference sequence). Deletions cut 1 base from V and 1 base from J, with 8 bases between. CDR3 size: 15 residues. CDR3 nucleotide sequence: TGTGCCAGCAGCTTAGATAGGACGAGCAATCAGCCCCAGCATTTT. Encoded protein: CASSLDRTSNQPQHF.

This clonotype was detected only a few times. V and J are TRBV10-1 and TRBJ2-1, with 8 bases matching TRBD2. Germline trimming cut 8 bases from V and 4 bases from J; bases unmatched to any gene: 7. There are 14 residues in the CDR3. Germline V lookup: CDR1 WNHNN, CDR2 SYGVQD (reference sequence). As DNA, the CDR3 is TGCGCCAGCCCGAGCGGGAGAGATTACAATGAGCAGTTCTTC. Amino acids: CASPSGRDYNEQFF.

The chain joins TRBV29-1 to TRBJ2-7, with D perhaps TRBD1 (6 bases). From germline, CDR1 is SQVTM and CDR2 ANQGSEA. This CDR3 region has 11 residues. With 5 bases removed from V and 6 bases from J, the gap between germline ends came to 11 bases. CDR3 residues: CSVSLGGEQYF. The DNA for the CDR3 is TGCAGCGTTTCCCTAGGGGGCGAGCAGTACTTC.

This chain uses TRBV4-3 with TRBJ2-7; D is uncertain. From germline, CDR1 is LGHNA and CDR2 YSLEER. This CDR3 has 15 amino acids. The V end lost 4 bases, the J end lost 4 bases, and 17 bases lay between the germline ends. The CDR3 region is CASSLSEAGGYEQYF. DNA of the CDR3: TGCGCCAGCAGCCTCTCTGAGGCAGGTGGATACGAGCAGTACTTC.

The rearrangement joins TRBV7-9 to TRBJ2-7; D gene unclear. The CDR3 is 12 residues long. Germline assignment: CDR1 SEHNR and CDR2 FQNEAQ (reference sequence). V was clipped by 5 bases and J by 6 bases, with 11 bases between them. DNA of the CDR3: TGTGCCAGCAGCCGGGTTTCGGGCGAGCAGTACTTC. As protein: CASSRVSGEQYF.

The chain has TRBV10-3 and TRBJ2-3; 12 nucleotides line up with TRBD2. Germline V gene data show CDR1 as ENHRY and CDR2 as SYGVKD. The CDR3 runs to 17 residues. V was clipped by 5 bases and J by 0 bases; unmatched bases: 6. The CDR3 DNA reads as TGTGCCATCAGTCCGGGACTAGCGGGCCTAAGCACAGATACGCAGTATTTT. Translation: CAISPGLAGLSTDTQYF.